Sequencing of this T cell receptor (beta chain) was carried out in a study of response to subunit inactivated influenza vaccine. Study findings and constraints: The authors offered the suggestion that each seasonal influenza vaccination recruits few new T cells.

In regard to this clonotype: Its target is unknown.

TCRdb itself ran the RT-PCR reads through MiXCR, one entry per CDR3 protein. The sample carries 500,000 or so distinct CDR3 sequences, 16% recorded once. Germline V CDR1 and CDR2: SQVTM, ANQGSEA. This CDR3 has 15 residues. V was clipped by 1 base and J by 0 bases; unmatched bases: 3. Sequencing used CD4+ T cells sorted from PBMCs, obtained about 24 months after vaccination. This chain uses TRBV29-1 with TRBJ2-3, with TRBD2 matching 8 bases. This receptor was identified in a man between 50 and 75 years old who received an inactivated influenza vaccine. CDR3 sequence reads: CSVEGSGTSTDTQYF. The DNA of the CDR3 is TGCAGCGTTGAAGGTAGCGGGACCAGCACAGATACGCAGTATTTT.